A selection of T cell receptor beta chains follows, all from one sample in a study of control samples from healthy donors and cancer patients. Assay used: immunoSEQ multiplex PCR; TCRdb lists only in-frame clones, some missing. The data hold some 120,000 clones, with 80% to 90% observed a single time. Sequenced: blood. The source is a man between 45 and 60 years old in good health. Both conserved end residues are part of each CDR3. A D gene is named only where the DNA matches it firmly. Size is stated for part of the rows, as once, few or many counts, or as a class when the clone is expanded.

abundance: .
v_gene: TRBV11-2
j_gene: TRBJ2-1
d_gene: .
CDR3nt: TGTGCCAGCAGCTTCACGGAGGGTCGGAATGAGCAGTTCTTC
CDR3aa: CASSFTEGRNEQFF

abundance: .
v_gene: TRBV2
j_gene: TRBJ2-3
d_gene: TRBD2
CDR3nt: TGTGCCAGCAGTGGACTAGCGGGGACCACAGATACGCAGTATTTT
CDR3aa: CASSGLAGTTDTQYF

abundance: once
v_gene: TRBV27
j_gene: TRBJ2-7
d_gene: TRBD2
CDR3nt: TGTGCCAGCAGTTCACTCCCGGGAGGGAAGGGGGACGAGCAGTACTTC
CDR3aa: CASSSLPGGKGDEQYF

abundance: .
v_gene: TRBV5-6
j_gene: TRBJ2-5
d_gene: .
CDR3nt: TGTGCCAGCAGCTTTTACGGGGGCGCAGAGACCCAGTACTTC
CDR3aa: CASSFYGGAETQYF

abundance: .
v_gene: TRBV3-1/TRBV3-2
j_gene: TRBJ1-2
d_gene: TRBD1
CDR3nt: TGTGCCAGCAGCCCCCGGGACAGGGTGGTTTATGGCTACACCTTC
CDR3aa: CASSPRDRVVYGYTF

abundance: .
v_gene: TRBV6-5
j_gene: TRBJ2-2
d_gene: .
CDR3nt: TGTGCCAGCAGAATACAGGGGAACACCGGGGAGCTGTTTTTT
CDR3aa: CASRIQGNTGELFF

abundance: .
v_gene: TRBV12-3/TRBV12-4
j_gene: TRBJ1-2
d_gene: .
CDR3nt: TGTGCCAGCAGTTTTACCGGTTCGTATGGCTACACCTTC
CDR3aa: CASSFTGSYGYTF

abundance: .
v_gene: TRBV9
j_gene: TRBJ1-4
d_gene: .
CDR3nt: TGTGCCAGCAGCCCCGGGCGGGGGACTAATGAAAAACTGTTTTTT
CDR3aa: CASSPGRGTNEKLFF

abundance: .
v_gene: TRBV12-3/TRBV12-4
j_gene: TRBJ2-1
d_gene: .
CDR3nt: TGTGCCAGCACCCTTGGGGCTTACAATGAGCAGTTCTTC
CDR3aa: CASTLGAYNEQFF

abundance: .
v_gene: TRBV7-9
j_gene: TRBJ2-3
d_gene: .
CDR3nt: TGTGCCAGCAGCTTAGCAGGGGCGCTCTCAGATACGCAGTATTTT
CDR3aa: CASSLAGALSDTQYF

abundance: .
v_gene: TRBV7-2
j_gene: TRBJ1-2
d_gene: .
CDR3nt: TGTGCCAGCAGCTTAGAGAATAACTATGGCTACACCTTC
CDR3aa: CASSLENNYGYTF

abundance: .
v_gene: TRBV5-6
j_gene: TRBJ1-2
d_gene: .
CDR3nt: TGTGCCAGCAGCTTGGTGGGGGAAGGCTACACCTTC
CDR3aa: CASSLVGEGYTF

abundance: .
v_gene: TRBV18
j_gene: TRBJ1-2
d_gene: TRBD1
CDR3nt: TGTGCCAGCTCGGGACAGGGAGACTATGGCTACACCTTC
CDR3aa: CASSGQGDYGYTF

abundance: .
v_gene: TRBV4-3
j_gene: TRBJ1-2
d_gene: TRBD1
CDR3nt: TGCGCCAGCAGCGTCCGCAGGGGGCCAGCAGTTGGCTACACCTTC
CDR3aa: CASSVRRGPAVGYTF

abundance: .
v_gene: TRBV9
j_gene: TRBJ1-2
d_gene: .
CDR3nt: TGTGCCAGCAGCGCCCTTCAGGGGAGTAGCTATGGCTACACCTTC
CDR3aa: CASSALQGSSYGYTF

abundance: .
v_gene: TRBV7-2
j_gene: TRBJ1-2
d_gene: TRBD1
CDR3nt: TGTGCCAGCAGCCGGGACAGGGGAGACTATGGCTACACCTTC
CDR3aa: CASSRDRGDYGYTF

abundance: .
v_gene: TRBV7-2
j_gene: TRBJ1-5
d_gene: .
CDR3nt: TGTGCCAGCAGTGTCGGGGCAAATCAGCCCCAGCATTTT
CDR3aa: CASSVGANQPQHF

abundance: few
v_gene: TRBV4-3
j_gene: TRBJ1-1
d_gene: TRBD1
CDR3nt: TGCGCCAGCAGCCCAGGGACAGGGACCACTGAAGCTTTCTTT
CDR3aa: CASSPGTGTTEAFF

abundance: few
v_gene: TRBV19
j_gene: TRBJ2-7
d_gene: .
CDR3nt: TGTGCCAGTAGTAGTACAGGGTACTACGAGCAGTACTTC
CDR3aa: CASSSTGYYEQYF

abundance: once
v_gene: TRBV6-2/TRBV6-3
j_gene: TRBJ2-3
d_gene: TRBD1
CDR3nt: TGTGCCAGCAGTTACTCATGGACAGGGGCGTTGGATACGCAGTATTTT
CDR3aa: CASSYSWTGALDTQYF

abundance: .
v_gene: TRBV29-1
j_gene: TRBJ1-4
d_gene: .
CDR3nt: TGCAGCGTTGAAGAAAGGAGGACTAATGAAAAACTGTTTTTT
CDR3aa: CSVEERRTNEKLFF

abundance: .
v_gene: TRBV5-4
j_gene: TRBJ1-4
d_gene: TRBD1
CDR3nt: TGTGCCAGCAGCTCGACGAAACAGGGGGCAACTAATGAAAAACTGTTTTTT
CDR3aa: CASSSTKQGATNEKLFF

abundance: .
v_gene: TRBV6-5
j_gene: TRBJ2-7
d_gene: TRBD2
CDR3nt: TGTGCCAGCAAGCCCGGGGGGATCTACGAGCAGTACTTC
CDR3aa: CASKPGGIYEQYF

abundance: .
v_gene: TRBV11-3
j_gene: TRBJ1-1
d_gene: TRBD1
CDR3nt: TGTGCCAGCAGCTTAAATAACAGGGGGAAAGCTTTCTTT
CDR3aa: CASSLNNRGKAFF

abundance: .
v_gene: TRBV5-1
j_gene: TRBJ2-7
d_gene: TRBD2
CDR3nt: TGCGCCAGCAGCTTGGACGCTAGCGGGGGGGACGAGCAGTACTTC
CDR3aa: CASSLDASGGDEQYF

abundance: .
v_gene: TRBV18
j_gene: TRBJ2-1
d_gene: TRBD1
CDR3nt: TGTGCCAGCTCACCGCCGGGACAGGGAATCTACAATGAGCAGTTCTTC
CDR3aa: CASSPPGQGIYNEQFF

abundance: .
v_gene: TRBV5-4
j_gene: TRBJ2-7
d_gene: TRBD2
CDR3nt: TGTGCCAGCAGCTTGGATCGGGGGGATTTTCACGAGCAGTACTTC
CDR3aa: CASSLDRGDFHEQYF

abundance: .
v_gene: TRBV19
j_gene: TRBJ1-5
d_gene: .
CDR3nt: TGTGCCAGTAGTACAGACCAGGGGAATCGAAACAATCAGCCCCAGCATTTT
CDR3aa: CASSTDQGNRNNQPQHF

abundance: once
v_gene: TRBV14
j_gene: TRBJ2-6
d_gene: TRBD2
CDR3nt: TGTGCCAGCAGCCAAGCCGGGGGGTATGGGGCCAACGTCCTGACTTTC
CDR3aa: CASSQAGGYGANVLTF

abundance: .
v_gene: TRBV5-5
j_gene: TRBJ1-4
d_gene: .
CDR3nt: TGTGCCAGCAGCTTGGCCCGGAGGACTAATGAAAAACTGTTTTTT
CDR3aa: CASSLARRTNEKLFF

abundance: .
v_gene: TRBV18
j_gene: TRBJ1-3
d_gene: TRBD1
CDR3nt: TGTGCCAGCTCACCGTTCACAGGGGCTTCTGGAAACACCATATATTTT
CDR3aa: CASSPFTGASGNTIYF

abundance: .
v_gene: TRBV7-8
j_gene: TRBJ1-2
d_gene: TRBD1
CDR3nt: TGTGCCAGCAGCTTAGGAATTTCGCCCGGACAGGGGTTGAACTATGGCTACACCTTC
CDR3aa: CASSLGISPGQGLNYGYTF

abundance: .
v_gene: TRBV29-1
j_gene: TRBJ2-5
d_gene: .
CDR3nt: TGCAGCGTTTCGCCGGGACATACCCAAGAGACCCAGTACTTC
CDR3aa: CSVSPGHTQETQYF

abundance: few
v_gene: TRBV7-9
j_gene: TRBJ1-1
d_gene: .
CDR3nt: TGTGCCAGCAGCTTAGATGTGCACCCCACTGAAGCTTTCTTT
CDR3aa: CASSLDVHPTEAFF

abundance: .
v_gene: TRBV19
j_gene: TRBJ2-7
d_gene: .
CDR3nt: TGTGCCAGCTCCCCGGGACCGACTATGTACTTC
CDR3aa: CASSPGPTMYF

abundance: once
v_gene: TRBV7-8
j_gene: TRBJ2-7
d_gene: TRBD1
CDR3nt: TGTGCCAGCAGCCCACCGGGACAGTTATACGAGCAGTACTTC
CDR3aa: CASSPPGQLYEQYF

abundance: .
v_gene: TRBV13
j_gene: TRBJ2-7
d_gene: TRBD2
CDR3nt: TGTGCCAGCAGCTTTAAAATCGTGCGGGGGGGCTCAACCTACGAGCAGTACTTC
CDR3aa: CASSFKIVRGGSTYEQYF

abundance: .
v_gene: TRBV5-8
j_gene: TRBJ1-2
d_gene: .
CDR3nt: TGTGCCAGCAGCTCGGACCGCTACTATGGCTACACCTTC
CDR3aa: CASSSDRYYGYTF

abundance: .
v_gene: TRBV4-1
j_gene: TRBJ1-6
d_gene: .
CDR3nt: TGCGCCAGCAGCCAGTTCCGGGACGGAGGTTCACCCCTCCACTTT
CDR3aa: CASSQFRDGGSPLHF

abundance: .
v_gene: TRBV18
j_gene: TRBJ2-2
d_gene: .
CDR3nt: TGTGCCAGCTCACAGTCCAGGGGCATTGGCGGGGAGCTGTTTTTT
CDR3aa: CASSQSRGIGGELFF

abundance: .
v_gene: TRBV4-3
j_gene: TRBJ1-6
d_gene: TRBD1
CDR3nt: TGCGCCAGCAGCCATGACGGACAGGCTAATAATTCACCCCTCCACTTT
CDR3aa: CASSHDGQANNSPLHF

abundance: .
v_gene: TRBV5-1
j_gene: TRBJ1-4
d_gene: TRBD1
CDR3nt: TGCGCCAGCAGCTTGGAGGACAGGAAAAAACTGTTTTTT
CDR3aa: CASSLEDRKKLFF

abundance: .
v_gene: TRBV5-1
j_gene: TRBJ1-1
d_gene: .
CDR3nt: TGCGCCAGCAGCTGGGGCGGGGATGAAGCTTTCTTT
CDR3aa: CASSWGGDEAFF

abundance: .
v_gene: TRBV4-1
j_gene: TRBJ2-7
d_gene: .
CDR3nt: TGCGCCAGCAGCCAATCCGGGGACCTCTACGAGCAGTACTTC
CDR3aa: CASSQSGDLYEQYF

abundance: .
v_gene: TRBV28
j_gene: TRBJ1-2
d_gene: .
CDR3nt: TGTGCCAGCAGCCCCGGACAGACTAACTATGGCTACACCTTC
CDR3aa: CASSPGQTNYGYTF

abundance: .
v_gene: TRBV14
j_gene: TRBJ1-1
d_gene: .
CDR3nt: TGTGCCAGCAGCCCTGAACGGATGAACACTGAAGCTTTCTTT
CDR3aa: CASSPERMNTEAFF

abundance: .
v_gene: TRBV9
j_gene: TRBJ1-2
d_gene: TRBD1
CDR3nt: TGTGCCAGCAGCGTAGGTAACAGGGGGCGAGAGACTCGTGGCTACACCTTC
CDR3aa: CASSVGNRGRETRGYTF

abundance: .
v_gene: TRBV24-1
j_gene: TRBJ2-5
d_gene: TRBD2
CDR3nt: TGTGCCACCAGCGGGACTAGCGGTTACCAAGAGACCCAGTACTTC
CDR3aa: CATSGTSGYQETQYF

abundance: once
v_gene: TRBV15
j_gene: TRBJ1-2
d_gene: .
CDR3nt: TGTGCCACCAGCAGGGCTAGGCAAAATAGAGGCTATGGCTACACCTTC
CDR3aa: CATSRARQNRGYGYTF

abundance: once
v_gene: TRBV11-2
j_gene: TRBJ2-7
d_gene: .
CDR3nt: TGTGCCAGCAGCTTAAATGCAGGGAGATCCTCGTTCGCCTACGAGCAGTACTTC
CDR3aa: CASSLNAGRSSFAYEQYF

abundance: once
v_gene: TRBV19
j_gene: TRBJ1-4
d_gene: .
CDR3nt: TGTGCCAGTAGTATGGGAAGGGACGCAACTAATGAAAAACTGTTTTTT
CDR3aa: CASSMGRDATNEKLFF

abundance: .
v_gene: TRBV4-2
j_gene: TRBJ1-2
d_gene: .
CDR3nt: TGTGCCAGCAGCCAAGATAGGGGGGCGGCCTATGGCTACACCTTC
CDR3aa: CASSQDRGAAYGYTF

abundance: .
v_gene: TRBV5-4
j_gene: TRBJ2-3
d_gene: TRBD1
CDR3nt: TGTGCCAGCAGCTTCCCGACAGGGTTGGGTTTTAGCACAGATACGCAGTATTTT
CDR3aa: CASSFPTGLGFSTDTQYF